This is a list of T cell receptor beta chains from one sample in a study of radiotherapy plus CTLA-4 blockade in lung cancer. Data came from immunoSEQ multiplex PCR; TCRdb stores just in-frame clones and leaves some out. The table has some 73,000 clones, roughly 74% seen once. The input for sequencing was peripheral blood, taken from a patient treated with radiotherapy plus ipilimumab. The origin of the receptors is a human donor with non-small cell lung cancer whose response to radiotherapy plus ipilimumab could not be evaluated. The CDR3 runs from the conserved cysteine through the conserved F or W. The order of the fields is J gene, V gene, CDR3 protein.

>TRBJ1-5|TRBV5-8
CASSLGAFHNQPQHF
>TRBJ2-7|TRBV29-1
CSVAGGDSSYEQYF
>TRBJ2-1|TRBV27
CASIPGGGSYNEQFF
>TRBJ1-1|TRBV7-9
CASSFRVLMNTEAFF
>TRBJ2-4|TRBV6-5
CASSYSGLAKNIQYF
>TRBJ1-1|TRBV2
CASTRGMNTEAFF
>TRBJ2-5|TRBV5-1
CASSLDGQGAGETQYF
>TRBJ1-2|TRBV27
CASSLSGRPNYGYTF
>TRBJ1-2|TRBV6-1
CASSYWGGGYTF
>TRBJ2-3|TRBV5-1
CASSPDPQGTFTQYF
>TRBJ2-5|TRBV2
CASRGTGGAETQYF
>TRBJ1-2|TRBV10-3
CATGGEDGYTF
>TRBJ2-5|TRBV5-1
CASSLTSGGETQYF
>TRBJ1-4|TRBV9
CASSQGQSMTAEKLFF
>TRBJ1-3|TRBV19
CASRSQGTGNTIYF
>TRBJ2-1|TRBV9
CASRAPAGPLHDEQFF
>TRBJ1-6|TRBV7-2
CASSLEAAANSPLHF
>TRBJ1-1|TRBV5-6
CASSVTGREAFF
>TRBJ1-1|TRBV19
CASMDRRNTEAFF
>TRBJ2-3|TRBV5-1
CASSKSPSGASTDTQYF
>TRBJ2-3|TRBV5-1
CASSSWTSGGGTDTQYF
>TRBJ2-7|TRBV6-6
CASSIQGANEQYF
>TRBJ2-5|TRBV2
CASSATTGGETQYF
>TRBJ2-7|TRBV7-2
CASSLEGGSYEQYF
>TRBJ1-3|TRBV27
CASSLSGGPIYF
>TRBJ2-4|TRBV7-9
CASSLGGRENIQYF
>TRBJ2-5|TRBV9
CASSFRTSRGETQYF
>TRBJ1-2|TRBV15
CATSRDYTGQNYGYTF
>TRBJ2-7|TRBV2
CASSLGQVTSEQYF
>TRBJ1-5|TRBV7-2
CASSLDGQPQHF
>TRBJ2-6|TRBV9
CASSPRQGAGGANVLTF
>TRBJ1-5|TRBV28
CASNRPGPEQPQHF
>TRBJ1-2|TRBV18
CASSPQGHDGYTF
>TRBJ2-7|TRBV5-1
CASSLGLSGGSYEQYF
>TRBJ1-2|TRBV11-2
CASSLGGRGFYGYTF
>TRBJ1-1|TRBV6-5
CASRLRGMGTEAFF
>TRBJ2-5|TRBV10-3
CAISSGRRGGETQYF
>TRBJ2-3|TRBV5-1
CASSLGGAGTDTQYF
>TRBJ1-3|TRBV5-1
CASSRTGPTRTGNTIYF
>TRBJ1-1|TRBV5-1
CASSPTTGNTEAFF
>TRBJ2-7|TRBV4-3
CASSQDPGEDYEQYF
>TRBJ1-1|TRBV2
CASSEEGARDTEAFF
>TRBJ2-5|TRBV5-4
CASSLPQQETQYF
>TRBJ2-7|TRBV28
CASTAARGAREQYF
>TRBJ1-5|TRBV27
CATGDRASNQPQHF
>TRBJ1-3|TRBV7-4
CASQGRAGWNTIYF
>TRBJ2-3|TRBV7-2
CASRPTSGRTDTQYF